This TCR beta chain was recorded in a study of T cell responses to AZD1222 COVID-19 vaccine. Study-level background: Combined were second doses at about 4 or about 12 weeks.

Assay used: immunoSEQ multiplex PCR; TCRdb lists only in-frame clones, some missing. The sample includes 60,000 or so clones, approximately 82% seen only once; the top ten take around 19%. The length of the CDR3 is 17 residues. The ends were cut back, 0 bases at V and 3 bases at J, with 17 bases in the middle. CDR1 is KGHDR, CDR2 SFDVKD, per germline. The chain couples TRBV24-1 to TRBJ2-7, with D tentatively TRBD2 (6 bases). The receptor comes from an adult in good health. Sequences were derived from peripheral blood, sampled on day 0 of AZD1222 vaccination. In DNA form, the CDR3 reads TGTGCCACCAGTGATTTGAAACTAGCCTCGTGGGGCTACGAGCAGTACGTC. Amino acids: CATSDLKLASWGYEQYV.